This is a list of T cell receptor beta chains from one sample in a study of T cells in localized non-small cell lung cancer. Sequencing used immunoSEQ multiplex PCR; TCRdb keeps in-frame clones, though not all of them. The sample includes tens of thousands of clones, 85% to 95% of them seen just once. The specimen was peripheral blood, collected before any cancer treatment. These receptors all come from a woman aged 35 to 70 with stage I lung adenocarcinoma. Each CDR3 is given with its conserved first and last residue. The D gene is left open where the match is weak. Clone sizes are given selectively: once, few, many, or a class where the clone is expanded.

>-|TRBV18|-|TRBJ1-1
CASSPVDSLNTEAFF
TGTGCCAGCTCACCCGTCGACAGTTTGAACACTGAAGCTTTCTTT
>-|TRBV18|TRBD1|TRBJ2-1
CASSGQGSNEQFF
TGTGCCAGCTCCGGACAGGGAAGCAATGAGCAGTTCTTC
>-|TRBV5-1|-|TRBJ2-4
CASSLAAGTKNIQYF
TGCGCCAGCAGCTTGGCCGCGGGGACCAAAAACATTCAGTACTTC
>-|TRBV9|-|TRBJ1-1
CASSVGRGDPYTEAFF
TGTGCCAGCAGCGTCGGCCGCGGGGATCCGTACACTGAAGCTTTCTTT
>-|TRBV27|-|TRBJ2-7
CASSLSLRGSYEQYF
TGTGCCAGCAGTTTATCACTCCGAGGGAGCTACGAGCAGTACTTC
>-|TRBV19|-|TRBJ1-1
CASTRQGWDPDTEAFF
TGTGCCAGTACAAGGCAGGGATGGGACCCGGACACTGAAGCTTTCTTT
>-|TRBV9|-|TRBJ2-7
CASSSQPGKPYEQYF
TGTGCCAGCAGCTCTCAACCCGGGAAACCCTACGAGCAGTACTTC
>once|TRBV5-6|-|TRBJ2-5
CASSLSGRGETQYF
TGTGCCAGCAGCTTATCGGGGAGAGGGGAGACCCAGTACTTC
>-|TRBV15|-|TRBJ2-2
CATSRNRGSANTGELFF
TGTGCCACCAGCAGAAATAGGGGAAGCGCGAACACCGGGGAGCTGTTTTTT
>-|TRBV6-5|TRBD1|TRBJ1-2
CASRPGKGANYGYTF
TGTGCCAGCAGACCTGGGAAGGGGGCCAACTATGGCTACACCTTC
>once|TRBV2|-|TRBJ1-1
CASRENTEAFF
TGTGCCAGCAGGGAGAACACTGAAGCTTTCTTT
>-|TRBV18|TRBD1|TRBJ2-1
CASSPPRGDRGWSSYNEQFF
TGTGCCAGCTCACCACCAAGAGGGGACAGGGGGTGGTCGTCCTACAATGAGCAGTTCTTC
>-|TRBV4-3|TRBD2|TRBJ2-3
CASSQTRLAGGADTQYF
TGCGCCAGCAGCCAAACCCGACTAGCGGGAGGGGCAGATACGCAGTATTTT
>-|TRBV6-5|-|TRBJ1-5
CASSYSVTYNQPQHF
TGTGCCAGCAGTTACTCGGTGACTTACAATCAGCCCCAGCATTTT
>-|TRBV6-7|-|TRBJ2-1
CASSYHREISYNEQFF
TGTGCCAGCAGTTACCACCGGGAGATCTCCTACAATGAGCAGTTCTTC
>-|TRBV9|TRBD1|TRBJ2-1
CASSPQTGAYNEQFF
TGTGCCAGCAGCCCACAGACAGGGGCCTACAATGAGCAGTTCTTC
>-|TRBV2|-|TRBJ2-1
CATRSGNEQFF
TGTGCCACCCGATCCGGAAATGAGCAGTTCTTC
>-|TRBV7-9|TRBD1|TRBJ1-4
CASSSTGTGNEKLFF
TGTGCCAGCAGCTCAACCGGGACAGGGAATGAAAAACTGTTTTTT
>-|TRBV6-1|-|TRBJ1-5
CASKPHSNQPQHF
TGTGCCAGCAAGCCCCATAGCAATCAGCCCCAGCATTTT
>-|TRBV5-6|TRBD1|TRBJ1-2
CASSPTDRGINYGYTF
TGTGCCAGCAGCCCGACGGACAGGGGAATTAACTATGGCTACACCTTC
>-|TRBV4-1|TRBD2|TRBJ2-1
CASSQGSGGFDEQFF
TGCGCCAGCAGCCAAGGAAGCGGGGGGTTCGATGAGCAGTTCTTC
>-|TRBV29-1|TRBD1|TRBJ1-2
CSVVGQGALGYTF
TGCAGCGTTGTCGGACAGGGGGCTTTGGGCTACACCTTC
>-|TRBV6-1|-|TRBJ2-1
CASSDWAYNEQFF
TGTGCCAGCAGTGATTGGGCCTACAATGAGCAGTTCTTC
>once|TRBV20-1|-|TRBJ2-5
CSARSGVTQYF
TGCAGTGCTAGAAGCGGCGTGACCCAGTACTTC
>-|TRBV28|TRBD1|TRBJ2-7
CASRMRGPIYEQYF
TGTGCCAGCAGAATGAGGGGGCCGATCTACGAGCAGTACTTC
>once|TRBV7-2|TRBD1|TRBJ1-1
CASSPGQGTEAFF
TGTGCCAGCAGCCCAGGACAGGGCACTGAAGCTTTCTTT
>-|TRBV18|TRBD2|TRBJ2-3
CASSSPGLAGISTDTQYF
TGTGCCAGCTCATCCCCGGGACTAGCGGGGATTAGCACAGATACGCAGTATTTT